This T cell receptor (beta chain) derives from a study of cytomegalovirus exposure and HLA in healthy donors. Study-wide context: Early released data had around 89 million unique TCRs, all coming from HLA-typed donors.

Researchers ran the PCR with 60 Vbeta and 13 Jbeta primers. Assay: immunoSEQ multiplex PCR; the TCRdb copy retains only in-frame clones and omits some. The sample consists of 150,000 to 200,000 clones, over 70% of them appearing once. CDR3 size: 15 residues. The J segment lost 5 bases and the V segment lost 0 bases, leaving 7 bases of the junction unmatched. From germline, CDR1 is LGHNA and CDR2 YSLEER. What was sequenced was PBMCs. The clonotype was recovered from a woman in her twenties or thirties in good health and CMV-seropositive. The J gene is TRBJ2-7, the V gene TRBV4-3; 7 bases map to TRBD2. In DNA, the CDR3 is TGCGCCAGCAGCCAAGAATCTAGCGGAGCGGACGAGCAGTACTTC. Translating gives CASSQESSGADEQYF.